These 14 T cell receptor beta chains share one sample of origin, sequenced in a study of T cells in Graves' hyperthyroidism and ophthalmopathy. RNA transcripts provided the source from which TCR beta CDR3 regions were amplified. A first-round RT-PCR of the TCR CDR3 used the HTBI primer set. TCRdb fed the multiplex PCR reads into MiXCR, producing one record per CDR3 protein. The sample lists a few hundred thousand distinct CDR3 sequences; 15% to 19% were seen once. The sample comprised blood. Receptors were obtained from a woman in her thirties with Graves' hyperthyroidism.

Many counts were recorded for this clonotype. The chain recombines TRBV29-1 with TRBJ2-3, with D perhaps matching TRBD1 or TRBD2 (5 bases each). Between the trimmed V and J ends, which lost 6 bases and 2 bases, there was a span of 18 bases. This CDR3 contains 15 residues. CDR1 and CDR2 (germline): SQVTM, ANQGSEA. CDR3 sequence: CSVMGVRGHTDTQYF. In nucleotides, the CDR3 is TGCAGCGTCATGGGGGTTAGGGGTCACACAGATACGCAGTATTTT.

This clonotype was counted a single time. A much larger clone lies a single base off, so this may be a read error. The CDR3 does not close with the conserved phenylalanine or tryptophan, likely indicating a read error. This chain links TRBV29-1 with TRBJ1-1; possibly TRBD1 for D (6 bases). Germline CDR1 reads SQVTM; CDR2 reads ANQGSEA. Trimming cost V 6 bases and J 4 bases, with 18 bases left between them. This CDR3 is built from 14 residues. The CDR3 reads CSVLLGGLSTEAFL. CDR3 DNA sequence: TGCAGCGTCCTTTTAGGGGGGCTTAGCACTGAAGCTTTCCTT.

In this sample, this clonotype turned up many times. Here the CDR3 reads CASSLQGGISYNEQFF. The CDR3 nucleotides read TGCGCCAGCAGCTTGCAAGGCGGGATATCCTACAATGAGCAGTTCTTC. The chain recombines TRBV5-1 with TRBJ2-1; D is perhaps TRBD2 (6 bases). The V and J ends lost 1 base and 1 base respectively, with 12 bases between them. CDR1 is SGHRS, CDR2 YFSETQ, per germline. The CDR3 has 16 residues.

DNA of the CDR3: TGTGCCAGCAGCATTCACCCCGACGGGGGATCCTACGAGCAGTACTTC. Its translation is CASSIHPDGGSYEQYF. The rearrangement joins TRBV11-2 to TRBJ2-7; tentative D call: TRBD2 (6 bases). The CDR3 has 16 residues. Germline V lookup: CDR1 SGHAT, CDR2 FQNNGV. Trimming pared 5 bases from V and 1 base from J, leaving 18 bases between.

This clonotype was detected many times. The chain employs TRBV19 and TRBJ1-5; TRBD1 matches at 11 bases. CDR3 size: 18 residues. Germline trimming cut 4 bases from V and 4 bases from J; bases unmatched to any gene: 12. Germline CDR1 LNHDA, CDR2 SQIVND (reference sequence). In DNA, the CDR3 is TGTGCCAGTAGTAGGATGCGAGGGACAGGGGGAGGAAATCAGCCCCAGCATTTT. It specifies CASSRMRGTGGGNQPQHF.

With respect to this clonotype: It is likely a read error, because the conserved phenylalanine at the end of the CDR3 is missing. The chain joins TRBV5-6 to TRBJ1-2; 7 nucleotides line up with TRBD1. CDR3 length: 15 amino acids. The V segment lost 2 bases and the J segment 0 bases; nucleotides outside the gene matches: 4. CDR1 SGHDT and CDR2 YYEEEE come from the germline V gene. CDR3 sequence: CASSFFQGANYGYTS. CDR3 DNA sequence: TGTGCCAGCAGCTTTTTTCAGGGGGCTAACTATGGCTACACCTCC.

At least ten counts were recorded for this clonotype. The gene calls are TRBV13 and TRBJ2-5, with D unclear. The CDR3 length is 14 residues. CDR1 is PRHDT, CDR2 FYEKMQ, per germline (reference sequence). V was clipped by 5 bases and J by 2 bases, with 12 bases between them. CDR3 sequence: CASSGRVEQETQYF. The DNA for the CDR3 is TGTGCCAGCAGCGGTCGGGTCGAGCAAGAGACCCAGTACTTC.

This clonotype was recorded many times. The chain combines TRBV2 with TRBJ2-7, with 8 bases lining up with TRBD2. From germline, CDR1 is SNHLY and CDR2 FYNNEI. After removal of 7 bases from V and 9 bases from J, the junction contained 5 bases not matched to a gene. CDR3 size: 11 residues. CDR3 loop: CASTESGRQYF. Here the CDR3 DNA reads TGTGCCAGCACTGAGAGCGGGAGGCAGTACTTC.

Ten or more counts support this clonotype. The chain combines TRBV5-5 with TRBJ1-1, with TRBD1 identical over 7 bases. This CDR3 has 15 amino acids. From germline, CDR1 is SGHKS and CDR2 YYEKEE (reference sequence). V was clipped by 2 bases and J by 0 bases; unmatched bases: 4. CDR3 in amino acids: CASSFYDRVNTEAFF. The CDR3 region has the DNA TGTGCCAGCAGCTTTTATGACAGGGTGAACACTGAAGCTTTCTTT.

V and J are TRBV30 and TRBJ2-7; maybe TRBD2 (6 bases). Germline CDR1 is GTSNPN and CDR2 is SVGIG (reference sequence). The CDR3 contains 12 residues. V gave up 8 bases and J gave up 3 bases, with 14 bases separating them. CDR3 sequence: CAGEVGGYEQYF. The CDR3, as DNA: TGTGCCGGGGAGGTCGGGGGCTACGAGCAGTACTTC.

The V call is TRBV6-1, the J call TRBJ2-7, with a weak D call TRBD1 (6 bases). Looked up from germline, CDR1 is MNHNS and CDR2 is SASEGT. Trimming pared 1 base from V and 4 bases from J, leaving 14 bases between. CDR3 length: 15 amino acids. The CDR3 region is CASSEGYRDPYEQYF. In DNA form, the CDR3 reads TGTGCCAGCAGTGAAGGCTACAGGGACCCTTACGAGCAGTACTTC.

This clonotype was recorded at least ten times. V and J are TRBV18 and TRBJ2-3; 9 positions match TRBD1. The CDR3 consists of 16 residues. Germline CDR1 is KGHSH and CDR2 is LQKENI. Trimming removed 1 base from V and 4 bases from J; junction bases left unmatched: 6. This CDR3 is CASSPRDRVFPDTQYF. CDR3 coding DNA: TGTGCCAGCTCACCACGGGACAGGGTGTTTCCAGATACGCAGTATTTT.

This clonotype was found many times. The chain recombines TRBV6-1 with TRBJ1-2, with 10 positions matching TRBD1. The CDR3 loop spans 16 amino acids. With V trimmed by 6 bases and J by 5 bases, 12 bases remained unmatched. Germline loops: CDR1 MNHNS, CDR2 SASEGT. CDR3 amino acids: CASRTGTGDIPYGYTF. CDR3 sequence (DNA): TGTGCCAGCAGAACCGGGACAGGGGATATTCCTTATGGCTACACCTTC.

This clonotype occurred a few times. V gene TRBV28 combines with J gene TRBJ2-7; D might be TRBD1 (6 bases). Trimming removed 4 bases from V and 4 bases from J, with 14 bases in between. Germline CDR1 and CDR2: MDHEN and SYDVKM. The length of the CDR3 is 14 residues. The CDR3 region has the DNA TGTGCCAGCAGTTACCTTACAGGGTTTTACGAGCAGTACTTC. This codes for CASSYLTGFYEQYF.